This TCR beta chain derives from a study of blood T cell repertoires in COVID-19. CDR3 length: 14 residues. The V gene's germline CDR1 is SGHRS and CDR2 YFSETQ. The trim removed 0 bases at V and 6 bases at J, leaving 5 bases unmatched. As handled by the study authors: Amplifying reference gene primers gave estimates of nucleated cell counts. TCRdb's copy holds only in-frame clones and misses some; the assay was immunoSEQ multiplex PCR. V and J calls and clone size follow that table, whereas D and trimming were derived from the DNA. Among 100,000 or so clones listed, roughly 81% were seen once. The clonotype was recovered from a woman between 70 and 85 years old with acute or convalescent COVID-19. V usage is TRBV5-1 and J usage is TRBJ1-2; 7 bases are a match to TRBD1. The sequenced sample was peripheral blood. CDR3 protein: CASSLGTGEDGYTF. The CDR3 region has the DNA TGCGCCAGCAGCTTGGGTACAGGGGAGGATGGCTACACCTTC.